This T cell receptor beta chain is drawn from a study of T cell clonality in common variable immunodeficiency. The study, taken as a whole, reports: Links between repertoire features and CVID complications were heterogeneity-limited. In common variable immunodeficiency, TCR beta chains reportedly carried fewer deletions and N-nucleotide insertions.

CVID subjects were around 16 female and some 28 male, aged roughly 8 to 65. Patients and controls were mostly of Caucasian heritage. The junction had 3 bases not matched to a gene; V was cut back by 1 base and J by 7 bases. Germline-derived CDR1 and CDR2 are LNHDA and SQIVND (reference sequence). CDR3 length: 15 amino acids. The repertoire was sequenced with immunoSEQ multiplex PCR; TCRdb's copy has only in-frame clones and lacks some. Listed for the sample are tens of thousands of clones, none seen a single time. This clone was observed many times. Its antigen is not known. The CDR3 extends 3 residues past the end of the read, so its final part is completed from the germline J gene.

The sequencing input was peripheral blood mononuclear cells. The V and J genes are TRBV19 and TRBJ2-1, with 11 bases identical to TRBD2. The source is a human donor with common variable immunodeficiency. The CDR3 loop reads CASSIVSSGRNEQFF. CDR3 DNA, as far as it was read: TGTGCCAGTAGTATAGTATCTAGCGGGAGGAATGAG.